This paragraph reports one T cell receptor beta chain. PCR used 60 Vbeta primers and 13 Jbeta primers. Here immunoSEQ multiplex PCR was the method, and the copy in TCRdb shows in-frame clones only, minus some. The repertoire holds about 130,000 clones, with about four fifths as singletons. The data are from a study of cytomegalovirus exposure and HLA in healthy donors. The CDR3 totals 18 residues. V and J are TRBV21-1 and TRBJ1-5; the listed D gene, TRBD1, was not tested against the DNA. TRBV21-1 is flagged as a pseudogene. Sequencing was done on a sample of PBMCs. This receptor was identified in a male donor in good health and CMV-seronegative. CDR3 bases: TGTGCCAGCAGCAAAGCGGTTCAGGGGGCATTGGACAATCAGCCCCAGCATTTT. Its translation is CASSKAVQGALDNQPQHF.